This TCR beta chain was obtained from a study of T cell responses to AZD1222 COVID-19 vaccine. Profiled with immunoSEQ multiplex PCR; TCRdb holds only in-frame clones, not every one. This sample carries around 190,000 clones, approximately 94% of them seen once, and the ten largest clones take 1.6%. Germline lookup yields CDR1 GTSNPN and CDR2 SVGIG (reference sequence). V dropped 3 bases and J dropped 0 bases, with 6 bases sitting between them. The CDR3 sequence is 13 residues long. General study points: Clonal diversity may have been underestimated in mostly white British donors. At study baseline, merely roughly 6 AZD1222 recipients were seropositive. The peak T cell response came first, and repertoires were sampled only after it. Reports say nearly half of spike-specific TCRs go after unmutated variant regions.

About this clone: Its antigen is as yet unknown.

The sequence was collected from an adult who received the AZD1222 COVID-19 vaccine. The sequencing used peripheral blood, collected 28 days after the second AZD1222 dose. The rearrangement links TRBV30 to TRBJ1-5; D not resolved. CDR3 bases: TGTGCCTGGAGCAGTTATAGCAATCAGCCCCAGCATTTT. As protein: CAWSSYSNQPQHF. The whole variable domain, filled in from reference TRBV30 and TRBJ1-5, reads SQTIHQWPATLVQPVGSPLSLECTVEGTSNPNLYWYRQAAGRGLQLLFYSVGIGQISSEVPQNLSASRPQDRQFILSSKKLLLSDSGFYLCAWSSYSNQPQHFGDGTRLSIL.